The 28 T cell receptor beta chains below were found in one sample sequenced in a study of cytomegalovirus exposure and HLA in healthy donors. PCR involved 60 Vbeta and 13 Jbeta primers. Assay used: immunoSEQ multiplex PCR; TCRdb lists only in-frame clones, some missing. Seen here are about 160,000 clones, around 79% observed once, and the top ten hold about 4.5%. The sequenced sample consisted of PBMCs. Every receptor here comes from a middle-aged man in good health and CMV-seronegative.

CDR3 protein: CASSLTGSNEKLFF. The DNA for the CDR3 is TGTGCCAGCAGCCTGACAGGCTCTAATGAAAAACTGTTTTTT. V gene TRBV27 combines with J gene TRBJ1-4; tentative D call: TRBD1 (6 bases). The V and J ends lost 6 bases and 3 bases respectively, with 11 bases between them. Germline CDR1 and CDR2: MNHEY and SMNVEV (reference sequence). The CDR3 contains 14 residues.

As concerns this clone: This same CDR3 is encoded by further DNA sequences in the sample. The genes are TRBV14 and TRBJ2-1, with 11 bases fitting TRBD2. The length of the CDR3 is 13 residues. In germline, CDR1 is SGHDN, CDR2 FVKESK. V gave up 5 bases and J gave up 16 bases; unmatched junction bases: 10. The CDR3 loop reads CASSDNPSGGHFF. For the CDR3, the DNA is TGTGCCAGCAGCGACAACCCTAGCGGGGGGCATTTCTTC.

The V and J genes are TRBV19 and TRBJ1-1; D might be TRBD1 (6 bases). The germline gives CDR1 LNHDA, CDR2 SQIVND (reference sequence). The CDR3 spans 13 residues. The germline V and J ends were trimmed by 0 bases and 6 bases, with 8 bases remaining between them. The CDR3 region has the DNA TGTGCCAGTAGTATAGAACAGGGCGCTGAAGCTTTCTTT. Protein product: CASSIEQGAEAFF.

This chain uses TRBV4-1 with TRBJ2-7, with a weak D call TRBD1 (6 bases). The germline V and J ends were trimmed by 4 bases and 0 bases, with 13 bases remaining between them. This CDR3 is 15 amino acids long. Germline loops: CDR1 MGHRA, CDR2 YSYEKL. CDR3 amino acids: CASSRQGLSSYEQYF. Here the CDR3 DNA reads TGCGCCAGCAGCCGCCAGGGGTTAAGCTCCTACGAGCAGTACTTC.

The chain combines TRBV11-2 with TRBJ2-7, with 12 bases that match TRBD1. The CDR3 is made up of 14 amino acids. Germline-derived CDR1 and CDR2 are SGHAT and FQNNGV. The V segment lost 5 bases and the J segment 12 bases; nucleotides outside the gene matches: 11. CDR3 loop: CASSPGTGGLRPYF. CDR3 DNA: TGTGCCAGCAGCCCCGGGACAGGGGGCCTCCGGCCGTACTTC.

CDR3 in DNA: TGTGCCAGCAGCTTGGCGGGTCGGAGCTCTGGAAACACCATATATTTT. This sequence encodes CASSLAGRSSGNTIYF. V and J are TRBV5-4 and TRBJ1-3; D gene ambiguous. This CDR3 is built from 16 residues. Germline CDR1 and CDR2: SGHNT and YYREEE (reference sequence). V lost 0 bases to trimming and J lost 0 bases, with 10 bases between them.

CDR3 loop: CASSYPGRGMDEKLFF. The DNA of the CDR3 is TGTGCCAGCAGTTACCCCGGTCGGGGGATGGATGAAAAACTGTTTTTT. V and J are TRBV6-5 and TRBJ1-4; D possibly corresponds to TRBD1 (5 bases). The CDR3 runs 16 residues. The germline CDR1 and CDR2 sequences are MNHEY and SVGAGI. The ends were cut back, 2 bases at V and 6 bases at J, with 16 bases in the middle.

V and J are TRBV9 and TRBJ1-3; TRBD1 agrees at 7 bases. The junction had 9 bases not matched to a gene; V was cut back by 6 bases and J by 3 bases. Germline CDR1 SGDLS, CDR2 YYNGEE. CDR3 length: 15 residues. The CDR3 nucleotides are TGTGCCAGCACCCCGGGGGACAGCAGTGGAAACACCATATATTTT. This sequence encodes CASTPGDSSGNTIYF.

This clone was seen a few times. V gene TRBV7-2 combines with J gene TRBJ2-3, with 7 bases lining up with TRBD2. V shed 5 bases, J shed 1 base, and the junction held 9 bases outside the gene matches. The CDR3 has 16 residues. Germline V gives CDR1 SGHTA, CDR2 FQGNSA. CDR3: CASSPRGGGRTDTQYF. The CDR3 DNA is TGTGCCAGCAGCCCACGGGGCGGGGGACGCACAGATACGCAGTATTTT. The full variable domain, with the rest looked up from reference TRBV7-2 and TRBJ2-3, is GAGVSQSPSNKVTEKGKDVELRCDPISGHTALYWYRQSLGQGLEFLIYFQGNSAPDKSGLPSDRFSAERTGGSVSTLTIQRTQQEDSAVYLCASSPRGGGRTDTQYFGPGTRLTVL.

The rearrangement links TRBV10-2 to TRBJ2-7, with D perhaps TRBD2 (5 bases). The CDR3 is 16 residues long. Per the germline V gene, CDR1 is WSHSY and CDR2 is SAAADI. Trimming removed 0 bases from V and 2 bases from J, with 14 bases in between. CDR3 nucleotides: TGCGCCAGCAGTGAGTCCGCGGGCCGAATCCCCTACGAGCAGTACTTC. It yields the protein CASSESAGRIPYEQYF.

This chain uses TRBV28 with TRBJ1-5; D not resolved. The CDR3 contains 12 residues. Germline V gene lookup returns CDR1 MDHEN and CDR2 SYDVKM. Deletions cut 0 bases from V and 10 bases from J, with 7 bases between. The DNA for the CDR3 is TGTGCCAGCAGTTTATGGGCGGGTCCCCAGCATTTT. This translates into CASSLWAGPQHF.

The V call is TRBV7-2, the J call TRBJ2-7; D is unclear. The CDR3 has 15 residues. Germline CDR1 SGHTA, CDR2 FQGNSA. The V and J ends lost 1 base and 0 bases respectively, with 10 bases between them. CDR3 sequence: CASSLEPPSSYEQYF. The CDR3 DNA reads TGTGCCAGCAGCTTAGAACCTCCCAGCTCCTACGAGCAGTACTTC. The whole variable domain, filled in from reference TRBV7-2 and TRBJ2-7, reads GAGVSQSPSNKVTEKGKDVELRCDPISGHTALYWYRQSLGQGLEFLIYFQGNSAPDKSGLPSDRFSAERTGGSVSTLTIQRTQQEDSAVYLCASSLEPPSSYEQYFGPGTRLTVT.

The gene calls are TRBV6-6 and TRBJ1-3; no clear D. The CDR3 runs to 14 residues. The germline V and J ends were trimmed by 7 bases and 2 bases, with 12 bases remaining between them. CDR1 is MNHNY, CDR2 SVGAGI, per germline (reference sequence). CDR3 sequence (DNA): TGTGCCAGCACCGCATCCCAGGCTGGAAACACCATATATTTT. Translation gives CASTASQAGNTIYF.

V and J are TRBV11-3 and TRBJ1-1; D remains ambiguous. This CDR3 comprises 13 residues. Germline-derived CDR1 and CDR2 are SGHNT and YENEEA. The ends were cut back, 4 bases at V and 1 base at J, with 7 bases in the middle. In DNA form, the CDR3 reads TGTGCCAGCAGCTCTTCAGGGAACACTGAAGCTTTCTTT. It translates to CASSSSGNTEAFF. The whole variable domain, remainder taken from reference TRBV11-3 and TRBJ1-1, is EAGVVQSPRYKIIEKKQPVAFWCNPISGHNTLYWYLQNLGQGPELLIRYENEEAVDDSQLPKDRFSAERLKGVDSTLKIQPAELGDSAVYLCASSSSGNTEAFFGQGTRLTVV.

A remark on this clone: One junction end does not reproduce the germline sequence, and a read error may be involved. The chain recombines TRBV20-1 with TRBJ2-2, with D perhaps TRBD2 (5 bases). Germline CDR1 is DFQATT and CDR2 is SNEGSKA (reference sequence). This CDR3 is built from 11 residues. The CDR3 bases are TGCAGTGCTAGAGATTCCGGGGAGCTGCTTTTT. Translated, it gives CSARDSGELLF.

V usage is TRBV10-3 and J usage is TRBJ2-7, with a tentative D call TRBD1 (6 bases). This CDR3 region has 13 residues. Trimming stripped 6 bases from V and 5 bases from J, with 14 bases between. Germline CDR1 reads ENHRY; CDR2 reads SYGVKD. The CDR3 coding sequence is TGTGCCATCAGGTCACAGGGAACAGACGAGCAGTACTTC. It yields the protein CAIRSQGTDEQYF.

V gene TRBV19 combines with J gene TRBJ1-4; 7 bases line up with TRBD1. The CDR3 runs to 14 residues. Per the germline V gene, CDR1 is LNHDA and CDR2 is SQIVND (reference sequence). V shed 9 bases, J shed 4 bases, and the junction held 8 bases outside the gene matches. CDR3 coding DNA: TGTGCCAGCTGTCCCTGGGACAGTAATGAAAAACTGTTTTTT. This translates into CASCPWDSNEKLFF.

V is TRBV7-6 and J is TRBJ2-6; D not certain. This CDR3 is built from 16 residues. Germline V gene sequence: CDR1 SGHVS, CDR2 FNYEAQ. Trimming took off 0 bases at V and 0 bases at J, with 6 bases between the two ends. CDR3 sequence (DNA): TGTGCCAGCAGCTTAGCGGCCCGCTCTGGGGCCAACGTCCTGACTTTC. Residues: CASSLAARSGANVLTF.

This clone appeared once. The chain combines TRBV5-1 with TRBJ2-5; 14 bases agree with TRBD2. V gave up 4 bases and J gave up 4 bases; unmatched junction bases: 12. Per the germline V gene, CDR1 is SGHRS and CDR2 is YFSETQ. The length of the CDR3 is 18 residues. The CDR3 here is CASSLGTSGGYWGETQYF. The CDR3 nucleotides are TGCGCCAGCAGCCTAGGGACTAGCGGGGGTTACTGGGGAGAGACCCAGTACTTC. Full variable domain (missing parts from reference TRBV5-1 and TRBJ2-5): KAGVTQTPRYLIKTRGQQVTLSCSPISGHRSVSWYQQTPGQGLQFLFEYFSETQRNKGNFPGRFSGRQFSNSRSEMNVSTLELGDSALYLCASSLGTSGGYWGETQYFGPGTRLLVL.

The V and J genes are TRBV6-6 and TRBJ2-1; 8 nucleotides line up with TRBD1. The germline V gene encodes CDR1 MNHNY and CDR2 SVGAGI (reference sequence). The CDR3 loop spans 15 amino acids. The J segment lost 8 bases and the V segment lost 2 bases, leaving 8 bases of the junction unmatched. The CDR3 nucleotides read TGTGCCAGCAGTTACGGACAGGGAAAGGGCTATGAGCAGTTCTTC. Translated, it gives CASSYGQGKGYEQFF.

The chain carries TRBV21-1 and TRBJ1-5. TRBV21-1 is deemed a pseudogene. CDR3 size: 19 residues. The CDR3 region has the DNA TGTGCCAGCAGCAAAGACCGCAACTTCTATCCTATCGGCAATCAGCCCCAGCATTTT. Translating it yields CASSKDRNFYPIGNQPQHF.

This rearrangement joins TRBV4-2 to TRBJ2-7, with TRBD2 matching over 10 bases. Germline V gene data show CDR1 as LGHNA and CDR2 as YNFKEQ. J lost 2 bases, V lost 6 bases, and 7 bases had no gene match. The length of the CDR3 is 15 residues. Written as DNA, the CDR3 is TGTGCCAGCAGGGTCAGCGGGGGGGCCCCCTACGAGCAGTACTTC. The encoded protein is CASRVSGGAPYEQYF.

This chain connects TRBV7-3 to TRBJ2-2, with TRBD2 as a possible D gene (5 bases). The CDR3 is 17 amino acids. Trimming removed 0 bases from V and 4 bases from J, with 15 bases in between. Germline V CDR1 and CDR2: SGHTA, FQGTGA. The CDR3 here is CASSLTWFGGSTGELFF. The CDR3 nucleotides read TGTGCCAGCAGCTTAACTTGGTTCGGAGGTAGCACCGGGGAGCTGTTTTTT.

CDR3 protein: CAIRRAGGSSYEQYF. The CDR3 region has the DNA TGTGCCATCAGGCGGGCGGGGGGTTCATCCTACGAGCAGTACTTC. The chain has TRBV10-3 and TRBJ2-5; 8 nucleotides align to TRBD2. The end of the DNA is better explained by TRBJ2-7, so the J call may be wrong. Germline V gene lookup returns CDR1 ENHRY and CDR2 SYGVKD. This CDR3 has 15 residues.

The chain has TRBV18 and TRBJ1-5; D remains ambiguous. V was trimmed by 5 bases and J by 8 bases, leaving 10 bases between them. The CDR3 is 12 amino acids. Germline V lookup: CDR1 KGHSH, CDR2 LQKENI. CDR3: CASSSRWEPQHF. Written as DNA, the CDR3 is TGTGCCAGCTCATCGAGGTGGGAGCCCCAGCATTTT.

CDR3 in DNA: TGTGCCAGCAGCCCCTGGGGGGGAGAGTCGGAAGAGACCCAGTACTTC. Protein: CASSPWGGESEETQYF. The chain uses TRBV9 and TRBJ2-5; 7 nucleotides align to TRBD2. There are 16 residues in the CDR3. After removal of 4 bases from V and 3 bases from J, the junction contained 12 bases not matched to a gene. Germline values: CDR1 SGDLS, CDR2 YYNGEE.

The CDR3 spells CASSQEAGGLLDEQFF. CDR3 coding DNA: TGTGCCAGCAGCCAAGAAGCGGGGGGGCTATTGGATGAGCAGTTCTTC. The chain has TRBV14 and TRBJ2-1; 10 positions agree with TRBD2. In germline, CDR1 is SGHDN, CDR2 FVKESK. The V segment lost 0 bases and the J segment 8 bases; nucleotides outside the gene matches: 7. This CDR3 contains 16 residues. The whole variable domain, filled in from reference TRBV14 and TRBJ2-1, reads EAGVTQFPSHSVIEKGQTVTLRCDPISGHDNLYWYRRVMGKEIKFLLHFVKESKQDESGMPNNRFLAERTGGTYSTLKVQPAELEDSGVYFCASSQEAGGLLDEQFFGPGTRLTVL.

The chain combines TRBV4-3 with TRBJ2-1, with TRBD2 identical over 12 bases. This CDR3 has 17 residues. V was pared by 2 bases and J by 7 bases, with 9 bases of the junction left unmatched. Germline CDR1 is LGHNA and CDR2 is YSLEER. The CDR3 DNA is TGCGCCAGCAGCCAAATGCCTCTAGCGGGGGGGTTTAATGAGCAGTTCTTC. Translation gives CASSQMPLAGGFNEQFF.